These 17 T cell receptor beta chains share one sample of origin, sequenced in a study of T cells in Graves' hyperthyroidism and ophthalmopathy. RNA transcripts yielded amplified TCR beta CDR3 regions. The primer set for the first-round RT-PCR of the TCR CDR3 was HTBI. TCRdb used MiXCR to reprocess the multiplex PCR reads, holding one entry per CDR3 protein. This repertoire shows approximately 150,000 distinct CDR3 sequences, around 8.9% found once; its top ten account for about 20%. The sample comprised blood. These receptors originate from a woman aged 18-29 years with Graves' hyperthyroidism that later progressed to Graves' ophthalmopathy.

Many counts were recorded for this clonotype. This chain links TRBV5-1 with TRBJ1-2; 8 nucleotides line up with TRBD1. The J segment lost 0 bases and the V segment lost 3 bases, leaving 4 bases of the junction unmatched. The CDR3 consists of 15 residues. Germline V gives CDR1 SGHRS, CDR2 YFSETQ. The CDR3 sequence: CASSSWTGTNYGYTF. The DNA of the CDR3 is TGCGCCAGCAGCTCGTGGACAGGGACTAACTATGGCTACACCTTC.

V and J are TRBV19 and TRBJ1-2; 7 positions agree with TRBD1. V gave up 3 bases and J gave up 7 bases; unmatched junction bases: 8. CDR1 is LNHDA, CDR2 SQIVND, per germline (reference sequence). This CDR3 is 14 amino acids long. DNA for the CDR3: TGTGCCAGTAGTATTAGGGGACAGACAGGTGGCTACACCTTC. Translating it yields CASSIRGQTGGYTF.

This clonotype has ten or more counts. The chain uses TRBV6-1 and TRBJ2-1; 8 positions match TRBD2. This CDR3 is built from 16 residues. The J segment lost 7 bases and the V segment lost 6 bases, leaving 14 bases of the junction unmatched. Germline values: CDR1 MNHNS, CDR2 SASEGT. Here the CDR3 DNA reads TGTGCCAGCAGCCGCCTATCCGGGACTAGAGGGAATGAGCAGTTCTTC. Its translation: CASSRLSGTRGNEQFF.

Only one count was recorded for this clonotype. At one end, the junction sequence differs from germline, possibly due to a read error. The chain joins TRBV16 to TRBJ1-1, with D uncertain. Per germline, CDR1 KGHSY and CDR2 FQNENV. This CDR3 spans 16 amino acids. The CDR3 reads CASSQFWVGENTGAFF. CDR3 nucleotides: TGTGCCAGCAGCCAATTCTGGGTTGGTGAGAACACTGGAGCTTTCTTT. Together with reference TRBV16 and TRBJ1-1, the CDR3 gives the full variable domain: GEEVAQTPKHLVRGEGQKAKLYCAPIKGHSYVFWYQQVLKNEFKFLISFQNENVFDETGMPKERFSAKCLPNSPCSLEIQATKLEDSAVYFCASSQFWVGENTGAFFGQGTRLTVV.

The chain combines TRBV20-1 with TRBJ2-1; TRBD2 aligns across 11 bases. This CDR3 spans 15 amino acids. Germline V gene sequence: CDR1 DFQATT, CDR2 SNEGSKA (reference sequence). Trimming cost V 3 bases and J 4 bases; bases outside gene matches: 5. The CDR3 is CSARSGTSGYNEQFF. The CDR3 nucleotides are TGCAGTGCTAGGTCCGGGACTAGCGGATACAATGAGCAGTTCTTC.

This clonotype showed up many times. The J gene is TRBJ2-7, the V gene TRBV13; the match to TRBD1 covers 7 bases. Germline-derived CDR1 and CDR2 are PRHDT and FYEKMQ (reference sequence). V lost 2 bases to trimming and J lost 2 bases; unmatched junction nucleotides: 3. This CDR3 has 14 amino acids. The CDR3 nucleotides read TGTGCCAGCAGCTTAACGAGGGGGCCCTACGAGCAGTACTTC. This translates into CASSLTRGPYEQYF.

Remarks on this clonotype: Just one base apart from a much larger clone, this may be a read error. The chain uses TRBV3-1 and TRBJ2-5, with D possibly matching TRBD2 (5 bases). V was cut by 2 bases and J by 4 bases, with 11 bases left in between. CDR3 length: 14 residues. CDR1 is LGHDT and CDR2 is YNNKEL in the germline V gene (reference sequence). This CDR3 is CASSQLDWRETQYF. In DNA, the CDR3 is TGTGCCAGCAGCCAACTGGACTGGCGAGAGACCCAGTACTTC.

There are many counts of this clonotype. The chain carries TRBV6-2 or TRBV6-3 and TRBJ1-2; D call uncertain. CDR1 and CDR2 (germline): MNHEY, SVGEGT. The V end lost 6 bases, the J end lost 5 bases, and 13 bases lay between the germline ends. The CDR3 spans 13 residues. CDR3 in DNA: TGTGCCAGCAGCAAACCTCGGAGGTATGGCTACACCTTC. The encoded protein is CASSKPRRYGYTF.

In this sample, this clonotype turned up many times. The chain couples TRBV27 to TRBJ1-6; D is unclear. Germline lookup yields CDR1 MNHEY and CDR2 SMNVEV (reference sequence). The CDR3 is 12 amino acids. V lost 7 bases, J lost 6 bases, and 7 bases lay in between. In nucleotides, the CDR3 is TGTGCCAGCACGACTAGTAATTCACCCCTCCACTTT. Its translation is CASTTSNSPLHF.

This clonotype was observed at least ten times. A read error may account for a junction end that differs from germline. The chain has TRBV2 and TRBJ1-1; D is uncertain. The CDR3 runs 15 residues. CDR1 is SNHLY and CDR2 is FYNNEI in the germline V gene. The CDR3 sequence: CASREVGFGSTEAFF. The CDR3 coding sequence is TGTGCCAGCAGGGAAGTGGGATTCGGGAGCACTGAAGCTTTCTTT.

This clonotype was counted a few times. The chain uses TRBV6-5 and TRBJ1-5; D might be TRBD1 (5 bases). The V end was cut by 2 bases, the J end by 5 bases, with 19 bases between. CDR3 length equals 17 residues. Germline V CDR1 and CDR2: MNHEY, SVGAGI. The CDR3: CASSYHGIAQGDQPQHF. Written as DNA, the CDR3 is TGTGCCAGCAGTTACCACGGGATCGCGCAGGGTGATCAGCCCCAGCATTTT.

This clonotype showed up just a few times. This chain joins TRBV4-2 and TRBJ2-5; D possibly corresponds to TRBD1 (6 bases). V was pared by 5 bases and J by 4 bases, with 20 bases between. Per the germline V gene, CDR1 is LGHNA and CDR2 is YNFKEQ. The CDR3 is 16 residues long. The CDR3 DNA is TGTGCCAGCAGCGCGCTTGGGTTGGGGGCGGGAGAGACCCAGTACTTC. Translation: CASSALGLGAGETQYF.

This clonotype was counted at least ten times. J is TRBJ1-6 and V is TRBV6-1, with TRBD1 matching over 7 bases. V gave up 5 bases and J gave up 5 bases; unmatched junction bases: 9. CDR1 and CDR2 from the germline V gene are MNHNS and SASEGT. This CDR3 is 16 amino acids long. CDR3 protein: CASSSRDSYNNSPLHF. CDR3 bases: TGTGCCAGCAGTTCGCGGGACAGCTACAATAATTCACCCCTCCACTTT.

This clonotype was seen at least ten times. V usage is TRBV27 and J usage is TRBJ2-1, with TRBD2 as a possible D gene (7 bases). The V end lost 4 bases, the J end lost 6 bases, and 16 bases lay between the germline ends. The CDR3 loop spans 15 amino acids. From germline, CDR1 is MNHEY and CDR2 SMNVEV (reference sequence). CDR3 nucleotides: TGTGCCAGCAGTTACCGGGGGGCCTTAACCAATGAGCAGTTCTTC. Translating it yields CASSYRGALTNEQFF.

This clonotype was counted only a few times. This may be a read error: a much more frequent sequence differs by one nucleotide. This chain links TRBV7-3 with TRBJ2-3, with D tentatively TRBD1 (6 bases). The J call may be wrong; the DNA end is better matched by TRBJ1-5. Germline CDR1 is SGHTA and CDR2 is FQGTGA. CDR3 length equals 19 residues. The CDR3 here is CASSLRAPGSGGAKDTQHF. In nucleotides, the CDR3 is TGTGCCAGCAGCTTAAGGGCCCCGGGTAGCGGGGGGGCCAAAGATACGCAGCATTTT.

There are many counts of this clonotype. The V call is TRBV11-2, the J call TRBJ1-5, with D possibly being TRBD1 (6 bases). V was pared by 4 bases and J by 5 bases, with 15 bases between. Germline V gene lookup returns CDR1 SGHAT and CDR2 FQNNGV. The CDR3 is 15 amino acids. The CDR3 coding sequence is TGTGCCAGCAGCTCCGGAAGGGGGTCCCATCAGCCCCAGCATTTT. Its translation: CASSSGRGSHQPQHF.

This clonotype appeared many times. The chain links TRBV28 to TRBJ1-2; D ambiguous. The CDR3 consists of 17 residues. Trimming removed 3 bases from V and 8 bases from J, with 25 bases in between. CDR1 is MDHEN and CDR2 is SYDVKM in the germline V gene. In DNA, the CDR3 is TGTGCCAGCAGTTTCTTCTGGGTCGGAAAGTCTATGGCGGGCTACACCTTC. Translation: CASSFFWVGKSMAGYTF.